This T cell receptor beta chain emerged from a study of T cell responses to AZD1222 COVID-19 vaccine. General observations from the study: Spike-specific TCR breadth and depth both grew after two AZD1222 doses. Repertoire sampling occurred only after the peak T cell response.

The CDR3 contains 15 residues. The V gene's germline CDR1 is SGHRS and CDR2 YFSETQ. V was cut by 0 bases and J by 4 bases, with 12 bases left in between. Pooled in the analysis were second doses at about 4 or about 12 weeks. Comment on this clone: Its cognate antigen is unknown.

The assay was immunoSEQ multiplex PCR, and TCRdb's table has in-frame clones only and misses some. Counted here are 20,000 or so clones, approximately 81% occurring once; the ten biggest clones make up 16%. This TCR came from an adult who received the AZD1222 COVID-19 vaccine. The V call is TRBV5-1, the J call TRBJ2-3; D is uncertain. Sequenced material: peripheral blood, taken 28 days after the second AZD1222 dose. The CDR3 spells CASSLAMLSPDTQYF. CDR3 in DNA: TGCGCCAGCAGCTTGGCCATGTTAAGCCCAGATACGCAGTATTTT.